This T cell receptor (beta chain) was identified in a study of Ad26.COV2.S vaccination and SARS-CoV-2 variants. On the study more broadly: Enrolled in COV1001, the donor was in the Ad26.COV2.S trial arm, which received the vaccine. Overall study findings and caveats: With respect to non-spike TCR breadth, vaccine and placebo recipients were similar. Researchers cautioned that TCR breadth and depth analyses may have underestimated total T cell responses.

The repertoire was sequenced with immunoSEQ multiplex PCR; TCRdb's copy has only in-frame clones and lacks some. The data contain some 420,000 clones, roughly 90% of them singletons. The CDR3 length is 14 residues. CDR1 is LNHDA and CDR2 is SQIVND in the germline V gene (reference sequence). The trim removed 5 bases at V and 10 bases at J, leaving 5 bases unmatched. Note on this clone: Its target is unknown.

The treatment is: 15 to 20 received Ad26.COV2.S at low or high dose, single or two shots; 5 received placebo; per-sample allocation not given. Samples came from day 63 after the first vaccine or placebo injection. The chain recombines TRBV19 with TRBJ1-6; 10 positions agree with TRBD1. Sequencing was performed on peripheral blood, taken in a trial of Ad26.COV2.S vaccine versus placebo. This clonotype originated in a person between 18 and 65 years old who received the Ad26.COV2.S COVID-19 vaccine or a placebo. This CDR3 reads CASSPRTGGSPLHF. CDR3 nucleotide sequence: TGTGCCAGTAGTCCTCGGACAGGGGGATCACCCCTCCACTTT.